These T cell receptor beta chains were read from a single sample in a study of blood T cell repertoires in COVID-19. The table came from immunoSEQ multiplex PCR; TCRdb's copy has only in-frame clones and leaves some out. The table lists 250,000 to 350,000 clones, approximately 85% of them singletons. Sequencing was carried out using PBMCs or T cells enriched from blood (not recorded which). These receptors were taken from a woman younger than 45 who had recovered from COVID-19. Both conserved end residues are part of each CDR3. A D gene is named only where the DNA matches it firmly. Only some rows state a clone size, as once, few, many or a class for expanded clones.

V gene,clone size,J gene,D gene,CDR3 protein,CDR3 DNA
TRBV30,.,TRBJ2-1,TRBD1,CAWARDRAFNEQFF,TGTGCCTGGGCCCGAGACAGGGCTTTCAATGAGCAGTTCTTC
TRBV6-5,.,TRBJ2-7,TRBD2,CASSTLAGGPYEQYF,TGTGCCAGCAGTACTTTAGCGGGAGGGCCCTACGAGCAGTACTTC
TRBV15,.,TRBJ2-1,TRBD2,CATSRVQRGDYNEQFF,TGTGCCACCAGCAGAGTACAGCGGGGTGACTACAATGAGCAGTTCTTC
TRBV3-1/TRBV3-2,.,TRBJ2-3,TRBD2,CASSLTSGSTDTQYF,TGTGCCAGCAGCCTGACTAGCGGGAGCACAGATACGCAGTATTTT
TRBV4-1,.,TRBJ2-1,TRBD1,CASSPGQGLNEQFF,TGCGCCAGCAGCCCGGGACAGGGTCTAAATGAGCAGTTCTTC
TRBV6-5,.,TRBJ1-1,TRBD1,CASRVTGGNTEAFF,TGTGCCAGTCGGGTGACAGGGGGGAACACTGAAGCTTTCTTT
TRBV27,.,TRBJ1-1,TRBD1,CASSLSWTGNTEAFF,TGTGCCAGCAGTTTAAGTTGGACAGGGAACACTGAAGCTTTCTTT
TRBV6-6,.,TRBJ1-5,.,CASRDGRDQPQHF,TGTGCCAGCAGGGACGGGAGGGATCAGCCCCAGCATTTT
TRBV19,.,TRBJ1-1,.,CASSRPFVTEAFF,TGTGCCAGTAGTAGGCCTTTTGTGACTGAAGCTTTCTTT
TRBV23-1,.,TRBJ1-1,.,CASSQSERQGTF,TGCGCCAGCAGTCAATCGGAGAGGCAGGGTACCTTT
TRBV3-1/TRBV3-2,.,TRBJ2-2,TRBD2,CASSLLAGGDTGELFF,TGTGCCAGCAGCCTACTAGCGGGAGGGGACACCGGGGAGCTGTTTTTT
TRBV5-1,.,TRBJ1-1,.,CASREGMNTEAFF,TGCGCCAGCAGAGAGGGAATGAACACTGAAGCTTTCTTT
TRBV20-1,.,TRBJ2-4,TRBD1,CSAHRGNIQYF,TGCAGTGCCCACAGGGGGAACATTCAGTACTTC
TRBV5-4,.,TRBJ2-2,.,CASSSKTSRGTGELFF,TGTGCCAGCAGCTCCAAAACTAGCCGGGGCACCGGGGAGCTGTTTTTT
TRBV28,.,TRBJ1-2,.,CASSPPVPIYGYTF,TGTGCCAGCAGTCCCCCAGTCCCCATCTATGGCTACACCTTC
TRBV30,.,TRBJ1-4,.,CAGGVGVTTNEKLFF,TGTGCCGGAGGGGTTGGGGTTACGACTAATGAAAAACTGTTTTTT
TRBV18,once,TRBJ2-3,TRBD2,CASSPLSTSGSSDTQYF,TGTGCCAGCTCACCACTTTCGACTAGCGGGAGTTCAGATACGCAGTATTTT
TRBV6-5,.,TRBJ2-2,.,CASSWDITGELFF,TGTGCCAGCAGTTGGGACATCACCGGGGAGCTGTTTTTT
TRBV3-1/TRBV3-2,.,TRBJ2-7,TRBD2,CASSLRGSSGKGEQYF,TGTGCCAGCAGCCTGAGGGGGTCTAGCGGGAAGGGCGAGCAGTACTTC
TRBV6-5,.,TRBJ2-5,.,CASRHTGPGETQYF,TGTGCCAGCAGGCATACAGGGCCGGGAGAGACCCAGTACTTC
TRBV15,.,TRBJ2-1,.,CATSRGQEVGEQFF,TGTGCCACCAGCAGAGGCCAGGAGGTGGGTGAGCAGTTCTTC
TRBV6-6,.,TRBJ1-4,.,CASSPRFDEKLFF,TGTGCCAGCAGTCCCAGGTTTGATGAAAAACTGTTTTTT
TRBV9,.,TRBJ1-6,TRBD1,CASSDKQGIGSPLHF,TGTGCCAGCAGCGACAAACAGGGGATAGGTTCACCCCTCCACTTT